Detailed here is one T cell receptor beta chain. What it binds is not known. The sample comes from a study of shared clonotypes between healthy human individuals. Findings of the study overall: Rarefaction analysis demonstrated incomplete sorted-subset sequencing notwithstanding large depth. Non-shared clonotypes showed lower generation probabilities than clonotypes common to all four donors.

TCRdb's copy holds only in-frame clones and misses some; the assay was immunoSEQ multiplex PCR. This table holds about 2 million clones, about 95% found once. Naive CD8 cells, CD45RO-negative and positively selected for CCR7, excluded terminally differentiated effector memory CD45RA+ cells. This TCR was recovered from a man between 18 and 35 years old in good health. Sample: naive CD8+ T cells sorted from blood.

The CDR3 sequence is CAWTSAANYGYTF. CDR3 bases: TGTGCCTGGACATCGGCAGCGAACTATGGCTACACCTTC. V gene TRBV30 combines with J gene TRBJ1-2; D is unresolved. Germline lookup yields CDR1 GTSNPN and CDR2 SVGIG (reference sequence). The CDR3 contains 13 residues. V lost 4 bases and J 2 bases, leaving 11 bases between the germline ends.